The entry that follows covers one T cell receptor beta chain sequence. Antigen specificity is unknown. The data originate from a study of radiation and T cells in renal cell carcinoma. Overall study findings and caveats: In blood, top tumor clones expanded by 2 weeks, shrinking by 4.

The CDR3 consists of 15 residues. Germline CDR1 and CDR2: SNHLY and FYNNEI. Trimming stripped 5 bases from V and 5 bases from J, with 15 bases between. Described time point: blood 4 weeks post-SBRT, at nephrectomy. The treatment: 15 Gy SBRT to primary tumor, nephrectomy 4 weeks later. Blood was sampled at baseline, 2 weeks and 4 weeks after SBRT. Using immunoSEQ multiplex PCR, the repertoire was profiled, and TCRdb retains in-frame clones only, with some absent. The data hold some 150,000 clones, with about 88% observed a single time. The rearrangement uses TRBV2 and TRBJ1-4; no clear D. The TCR comes from a woman aged 45-59 years with renal cell carcinoma. The sequences come from blood, collected from a patient whose treatment included radiotherapy and nephrectomy. The CDR3 nucleotides read TGTGCCAGCAGTCCGGACGGAGGGTCCAATGAAAAACTGTTTTTT. Amino acid sequence: CASSPDGGSNEKLFF.